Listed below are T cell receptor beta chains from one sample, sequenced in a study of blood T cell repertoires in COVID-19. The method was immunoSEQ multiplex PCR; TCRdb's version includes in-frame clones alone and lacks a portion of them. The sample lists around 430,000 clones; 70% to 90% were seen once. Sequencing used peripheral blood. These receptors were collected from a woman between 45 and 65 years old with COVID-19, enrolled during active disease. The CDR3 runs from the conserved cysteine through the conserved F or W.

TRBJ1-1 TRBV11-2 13 CASSFDRQVEAFF
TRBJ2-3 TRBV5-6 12 CASSLWKLVAYF
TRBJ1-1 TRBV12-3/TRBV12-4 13 CASSLGPDSEAFF
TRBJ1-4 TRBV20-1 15 CSASGRGWTNEKLFF
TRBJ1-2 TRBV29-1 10 CSVEESGYTF
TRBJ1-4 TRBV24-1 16 CATSDSSGGTNEKLFF
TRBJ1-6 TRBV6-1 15 CASSDMGTGISPLHF
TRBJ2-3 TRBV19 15 CASSIVRGSTDTQYF
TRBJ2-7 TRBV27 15 CASAMGGLLSYEQYF
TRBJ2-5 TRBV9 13 CASSVTPGETQYF
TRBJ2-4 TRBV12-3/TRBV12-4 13 CASSHGAKNIQYF
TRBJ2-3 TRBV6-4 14 CASSGTGGQDTQYF
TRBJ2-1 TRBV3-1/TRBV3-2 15 CASSRRLLAGDEQFF
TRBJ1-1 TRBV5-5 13 CASSLAPSSEAFF
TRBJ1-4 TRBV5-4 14 CASSLDRGNEKLFF
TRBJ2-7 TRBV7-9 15 CASSFGGGGGYEQYF
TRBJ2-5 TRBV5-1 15 CASSFTAGAGETQYF
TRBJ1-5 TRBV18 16 CASSQLKDRSGQPQHF
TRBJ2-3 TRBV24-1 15 CATSDWSGSTDTQYF
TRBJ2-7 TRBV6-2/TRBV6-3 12 CASSYPSYEQYF
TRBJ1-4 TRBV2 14 CASRNRGGNEKLFF
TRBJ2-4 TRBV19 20 CASSISGHSGPSIAKNIQYF
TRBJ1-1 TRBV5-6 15 CASSLWRGPTVEAFF
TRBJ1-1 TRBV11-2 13 CASSLDRGTEAFF
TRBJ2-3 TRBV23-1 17 CASSQAKTQGRFDTQYF
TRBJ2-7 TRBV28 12 CASSHRGVEQYF
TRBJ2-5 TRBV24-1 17 CATSDLGLAGQQETQYF
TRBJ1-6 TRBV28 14 CASSLVRGGSPLHF
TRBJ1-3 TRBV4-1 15 CASRAVGGDGNTIYF
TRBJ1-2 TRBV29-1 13 CSVVPGQGPSYTF
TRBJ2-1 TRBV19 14 CASSMRGSYNEQFF
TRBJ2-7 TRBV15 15 CATSRTPSGSYEQYF
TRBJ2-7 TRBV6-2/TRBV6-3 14 CASSPPGVAYEQYF
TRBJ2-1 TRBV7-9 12 CASSMLRGEQFF
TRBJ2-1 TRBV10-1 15 CASSSLAGDYNEQFF
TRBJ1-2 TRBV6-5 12 CATRQGEYGYTF
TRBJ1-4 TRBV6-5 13 CASSMTGGEKLFF
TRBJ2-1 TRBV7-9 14 CASSLSWQLNEQFF
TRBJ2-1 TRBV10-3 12 CAISEGGNEQFF
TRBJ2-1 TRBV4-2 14 CASSQGGGELEQFF
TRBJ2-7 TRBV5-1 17 CASSQFPGTESSYEQYF
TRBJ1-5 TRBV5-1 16 CASSPGGAQGNQPQHF